A single sample is the source of the 21 T cell receptor beta chains below, sequenced in a study of blood T cell repertoires in COVID-19. Profiling relied on immunoSEQ multiplex PCR, and the TCRdb table lists in-frame clones only, not all of them. The sample shows 140,000 or so clones, 75% to 85% of them seen only once. Source material: peripheral blood. The origin of the receptors is a man in his sixties with active or convalescent COVID-19.

The J gene is TRBJ2-5, the V gene TRBV15; D perhaps matches TRBD2 (6 bases). CDR1 is LNHNV, CDR2 YYDKDF, per germline (reference sequence). Deletions cut 1 base from V and 5 bases from J, with 11 bases between. The CDR3 loop spans 14 amino acids. This chain's CDR3 is CATSRGGVSETQYF. CDR3 in DNA: TGTGCCACCAGCAGAGGGGGGGTGTCGGAGACCCAGTACTTC.

The chain carries TRBV6-5 and TRBJ2-7; 7 nucleotides match TRBD2. Germline-derived CDR1 and CDR2 are MNHEY and SVGAGI. This CDR3 contains 14 residues. J was trimmed by 6 bases and V by 0 bases; bases with no gene match: 5. The CDR3 loop is CASSYSRLAAEQYV. The CDR3 bases are TGTGCCAGCAGTTACTCGAGGCTAGCGGCCGAGCAGTACGTC.

A single count supports this clone. The CDR3 sequence is CASSQGHGYEQYF. The DNA of the CDR3 is TGCGCCAGCAGCCAGGGACACGGGTACGAGCAGTACTTC. The chain is built from TRBV4-3 and TRBJ2-7, with D maybe TRBD1 (6 bases). This CDR3 region has 13 residues. V gave up 3 bases and J gave up 4 bases, with 10 bases separating them. Germline CDR1 is LGHNA and CDR2 is YSLEER.

The V and J genes are TRBV28 and TRBJ2-7; 10 bases match TRBD1. The CDR3 is 15 amino acids. Germline assignment: CDR1 MDHEN and CDR2 SYDVKM. The V and J ends lost 6 bases and 7 bases, in that order; junction bases with no gene match: 12. The CDR3 sequence is CASRSGGTGVWEQYV. DNA of the CDR3: TGTGCCAGCAGGTCTGGGGGGACAGGGGTTTGGGAGCAGTACGTC.

This chain joins TRBV30 and TRBJ2-1; D is unresolved. The CDR3 runs 11 residues. Trimming stripped 2 bases from V and 9 bases from J, with 8 bases between. Looked up from germline, CDR1 is GTSNPN and CDR2 is SVGIG (reference sequence). This CDR3 reads CAWSPSGEQFF. The CDR3 nucleotides are TGTGCCTGGAGTCCATCGGGTGAGCAGTTCTTC.

The table lists this clone with a few counts. The chain links TRBV6-2 or TRBV6-3 to TRBJ1-1; 11 positions agree with TRBD1. V was clipped by 6 bases and J by 2 bases; unmatched bases: 5. This CDR3 is 15 amino acids long. Germline lookup yields CDR1 MNHEY and CDR2 SVGEGT. The CDR3 DNA is TGTGCCAGCAGCCGGACAGGGGGCAGAAACACTGAAGCTTTCTTT. The encoded protein is CASSRTGGRNTEAFF.

The chain combines TRBV12-5 with TRBJ2-3, with 13 bases identical to TRBD2. Trimming took 5 bases from V and 0 from J; bases not matched to a gene: 14. This CDR3 has 20 amino acids. Germline CDR1 is LGHNT and CDR2 is FRNRAP. The CDR3 here is CASGPRGGLAGKTSTDTQYF. The CDR3 nucleotides are TGTGCTAGTGGTCCGAGAGGGGGACTAGCGGGGAAAACTAGCACAGATACGCAGTATTTT.

The chain recombines TRBV27 with TRBJ1-5; no definite D call. This CDR3 region has 13 residues. Germline V gene sequence: CDR1 MNHEY, CDR2 SMNVEV (reference sequence). V lost 0 bases and J 4 bases, leaving 4 bases between the germline ends. The CDR3 loop reads CASSLSLNQPQHF. The CDR3 bases are TGTGCCAGCAGTTTATCCCTAAATCAGCCCCAGCATTTT.

The chain is built from TRBV12-5 and TRBJ1-5; maybe TRBD1 (6 bases). The CDR3 has 12 amino acids. Germline CDR1 and CDR2: LGHNT and FRNRAP. V was shortened by 2 bases and J by 9 bases, with 8 bases between the two germline ends. The CDR3 bases are TGTGCTAGTGGTTTGCCACAGGGGCCCCAGCATTTT. Protein: CASGLPQGPQHF.

The rearrangement uses TRBV27 and TRBJ1-2; 7 bases are shared with TRBD1. Looked up from germline, CDR1 is MNHEY and CDR2 is SMNVEV (reference sequence). This CDR3 is 17 amino acids long. V shed 6 bases, J shed 6 bases, and the junction held 19 bases outside the gene matches. The CDR3 nucleotides are TGTGCCAGCAGCCCCGGCCTTCGGGGGCGAGGGGGCGATGGCTACACCTTC. This translates into CASSPGLRGRGGDGYTF.

The rearrangement uses TRBV7-2 and TRBJ1-1; TRBD1 might be the D (5 bases). The length of the CDR3 is 14 residues. From germline, CDR1 is SGHTA and CDR2 FQGNSA. The V end was cut by 5 bases, the J end by 4 bases, with 14 bases between. CDR3 amino acids: CASSPPFRATEAFF. The DNA for the CDR3 is TGTGCCAGCAGCCCCCCGTTCAGGGCCACTGAAGCTTTCTTT.

The chain joins TRBV11-3 to TRBJ1-1; 7 positions match TRBD1. CDR3 length equals 17 residues. CDR1 and CDR2 (germline): SGHNT, YENEEA. V shed 2 bases, J shed 0 bases, and the junction held 9 bases outside the gene matches. CDR3 residues: CASSLILTGTMNTEAFF. Written as DNA, the CDR3 is TGTGCCAGCAGCTTAATTCTGACAGGGACCATGAACACTGAAGCTTTCTTT. Based on the CDR3 plus reference TRBV11-3 and TRBJ1-1, the full variable domain is EAGVVQSPRYKIIEKKQPVAFWCNPISGHNTLYWYLQNLGQGPELLIRYENEEAVDDSQLPKDRFSAERLKGVDSTLKIQPAELGDSAVYLCASSLILTGTMNTEAFFGQGTRLTVV.

The V and J genes are TRBV6-2 or TRBV6-3 and TRBJ2-5; D is perhaps TRBD2 (6 bases). With 2 bases removed from V and 1 base from J, the gap between germline ends came to 11 bases. The CDR3 has 15 residues. CDR1 and CDR2 (germline): MNHEY, SVGEGT. This CDR3 reads CASSYRRDLQETQYF. The CDR3, as DNA: TGTGCCAGCAGTTACCGGCGGGACCTCCAAGAGACCCAGTACTTC.

The CDR3 protein is CASSLSDSREAFF. The CDR3 DNA reads as TGTGCCAGCAGTCTCTCCGACAGCCGAGAAGCTTTCTTT. The chain couples TRBV12-3 or TRBV12-4 to TRBJ1-1; possibly TRBD1 for D (5 bases). V lost 5 bases to trimming and J lost 8 bases, with 15 bases between them. CDR3 length equals 13 residues.

The chain recombines TRBV6-5 with TRBJ2-7; maybe TRBD1 (6 bases). V lost 6 bases and J 3 bases, leaving 9 bases between the germline ends. The length of the CDR3 is 12 residues. Germline loops: CDR1 MNHEY, CDR2 SVGAGI. CDR3 amino acids: CASSTGFYEQYF. The CDR3 nucleotides read TGTGCCAGCAGCACAGGGTTCTACGAGCAGTACTTC.

V is TRBV6-2 or TRBV6-3 and J is TRBJ1-2, with unresolved D. Germline lookup yields CDR1 MNHEY and CDR2 SVGEGT. This CDR3 has 15 amino acids. V was shortened by 0 bases and J by 4 bases, with 12 bases between the two germline ends. In DNA form, the CDR3 reads TGTGCCAGCAGTTACTCGACTAAGGGTCGCTATGGCTACACCTTC. It specifies CASSYSTKGRYGYTF.

The chain recombines TRBV5-6 with TRBJ1-2; 8 positions match TRBD1. Losses at the gene ends were 4 bases for V and 3 bases for J; bases not matched to a gene: 8. This CDR3 has 15 amino acids. Per germline, CDR1 SGHDT and CDR2 YYEEEE. CDR3 region: CASSGGQGFHYGYTF. The CDR3 bases are TGTGCCAGCAGCGGTGGACAGGGCTTTCACTATGGCTACACCTTC.

This chain joins TRBV28 and TRBJ1-5, with 8 bases lining up with TRBD1. Germline V gene lookup returns CDR1 MDHEN and CDR2 SYDVKM. V lost 5 bases to trimming and J lost 2 bases; unmatched junction nucleotides: 11. The CDR3 contains 17 residues. The CDR3 protein is CASSTGGSIYRNQPQHF. The DNA of the CDR3 is TGTGCCAGCAGTACAGGGGGTTCCATATATCGCAATCAGCCCCAGCATTTT.

This clone was found a few times. V gene TRBV6-5 combines with J gene TRBJ1-1, with TRBD1 as a possible D gene (6 bases). Germline V gene lookup returns CDR1 MNHEY and CDR2 SVGAGI. This CDR3 spans 13 amino acids. V lost 11 bases and J 3 bases, leaving 16 bases between the germline ends. CDR3 region: CAGERGLDTEAFF. CDR3 DNA sequence: TGTGCCGGTGAGAGGGGGTTGGACACTGAAGCTTTCTTT.

This sequence joins TRBV7-9 and TRBJ1-2, with D possibly TRBD1 on 5 matching bases. Germline V lookup: CDR1 SEHNR, CDR2 FQNEAQ (reference sequence). CDR3 length equals 17 residues. V lost 5 bases and J lost 0, with 19 bases in between. CDR3 DNA: TGTGCCAGCAGCCTCCTCCGTGGACATAATACTAACTATGGCTACACCTTC. Its translation: CASSLLRGHNTNYGYTF.

V gene TRBV12-3 or TRBV12-4 combines with J gene TRBJ2-7, with D possibly matching TRBD1 (6 bases). This CDR3 comprises 13 residues. The V end was cut by 5 bases, the J end by 5 bases, with 13 bases between. CDR3: CASSVGQPNEQYV. Written as DNA, the CDR3 is TGTGCCAGCAGTGTGGGACAACCGAACGAGCAGTACGTC.